The T cell receptor (beta chain) under discussion was sequenced for a study of T-cell reconstitution after alpha-beta-depleted transplantation in children. Study-level results: The main origin of T-cell counts and diversity one year after transplant was newly produced T cells. After transplant, at about two months, alpha-beta T cells were reportedly derived from several hundred expanded graft clones.

The TCRbeta library incorporated unique molecular identifiers. TCRdb re-called the PCR reads through MiXCR, storing one row per CDR3 protein. The data contain roughly 30,000 distinct CDR3 sequences, about 6% of them singletons. The table lists this clonotype with many counts. Its antigen is not known. CDR1 and CDR2 (germline): DFQATT, SNEGSKA (reference sequence). The CDR3 consists of 16 residues. The V gene end was trimmed by 0 bases and the J gene end by 2 bases; junction bases not matched to a gene: 6. This TCR derives from a child under three years old who had a stem cell transplant for acute myeloid leukemia, so the T cells may come from the graft donor. This specimen consisted of peripheral blood, obtained 60 days after TCRalphabeta/CD19-depleted stem cell transplant. The gene calls are TRBV20-1 and TRBJ2-7; 11 bases are a match to TRBD2. In DNA, the CDR3 is TGCAGTGCTAGAGACGTGAAGGGACTAGCGGCCTACGAGCAGTACTTC. This translates into CSARDVKGLAAYEQYF.